This passage covers 30 T cell receptor beta chains from one sample sequenced in a study of blood T cell repertoires in COVID-19. Repertoires were generated with immunoSEQ multiplex PCR, while TCRdb's copy carries only in-frame clones and drops some. The sample holds 200,000 to 300,000 clones, roughly 76% seen once. Sequencing was carried out using peripheral blood. Receptors were obtained from a woman older than 75 with COVID-19, enrolled during active disease.

This chain uses TRBV7-9 with TRBJ1-2; 10 bases are shared with TRBD1. V trimming: 3 bases; J trimming: 5 bases; junction bases outside the gene matches: 6. This CDR3 has 15 residues. Germline assignment: CDR1 SEHNR and CDR2 FQNEAQ (reference sequence). The CDR3 loop reads CASSFDRGLSYGYTF. The CDR3 DNA reads as TGTGCCAGCAGCTTCGACAGGGGGCTTTCATATGGCTACACCTTC.

A few counts support this clone. The chain carries TRBV6-7 and TRBJ2-7; TRBD2 is a possible D gene (6 bases). TRBV6-7 has ORF status, its function being uncertain. V lost 3 bases to trimming and J lost 4 bases, with 22 bases between them. CDR3 length: 17 amino acids. The CDR3 loop reads CASSYCRREQFLYEQYF. For the CDR3, the DNA is TGTGCCAGCAGTTATTGTCGGAGGGAACAATTTTTATACGAGCAGTACTTC.

This chain links TRBV15 with TRBJ2-3; TRBD2 matches at 9 bases. With 1 base clipped from V and 1 base from J, the junction kept 6 bases outside the gene matches. The CDR3 contains 17 residues. Germline CDR1 is LNHNV and CDR2 is YYDKDF (reference sequence). This chain's CDR3 is CATSRAIAGARTDTQYF. The CDR3 DNA reads TGTGCCACCAGCAGAGCCATAGCGGGAGCCCGCACAGATACGCAGTATTTT.

The rearrangement joins TRBV28 to TRBJ1-1; 12 bases are a match to TRBD1. V lost 3 bases to trimming and J lost 0 bases; unmatched junction nucleotides: 11. Germline V gives CDR1 MDHEN, CDR2 SYDVKM. The CDR3 runs to 19 residues. CDR3 nucleotides: TGTGCCAGCAGTTTCCCCTCCGGGACAGGGGGCTCCATGAACACTGAAGCTTTCTTT. Protein sequence: CASSFPSGTGGSMNTEAFF.

The rearrangement uses TRBV9 and TRBJ1-2; D gene unclear. The CDR3 is 11 residues long. Per germline, CDR1 SGDLS and CDR2 YYNGEE. Deletions cut 6 bases from V and 5 bases from J, with 8 bases between. CDR3 region: CASTDFYGYTF. CDR3 bases: TGTGCCAGCACCGACTTTTATGGCTACACCTTC.

The rearrangement links TRBV7-3 to TRBJ2-7, with D possibly matching TRBD1 (5 bases). Germline V CDR1 and CDR2: SGHTA, FQGTGA. This CDR3 comprises 15 residues. V was shortened by 3 bases and J by 1 base, with 13 bases between the two germline ends. CDR3 in DNA: TGTGCCAGCAGCTTTGGGCCAGGGATATCCTACGAGCAGTACTTC. It yields the protein CASSFGPGISYEQYF.

The chain combines TRBV28 with TRBJ1-1, with 9 bases fitting TRBD1. V gave up 3 bases and J gave up 7 bases; unmatched junction bases: 6. The CDR3 contains 14 residues. The germline gives CDR1 MDHEN, CDR2 SYDVKM. CDR3 sequence reads: CASSFSPGQGEAFF. For the CDR3, the DNA is TGTGCCAGCAGTTTTTCTCCGGGACAGGGTGAAGCTTTCTTT.

V usage is TRBV4-3 and J usage is TRBJ1-4, with 7 nucleotides matching TRBD1. CDR3 length: 17 amino acids. With 0 bases clipped from V and 6 bases from J, the junction kept 10 bases outside the gene matches. Germline CDR1 is LGHNA and CDR2 is YSLEER. CDR3 residues: CASSQEWGQSRHEKLFF. As DNA, the CDR3 is TGCGCCAGCAGCCAAGAGTGGGGACAGAGCCGCCATGAAAAACTGTTTTTT.

The V call is TRBV6-4, the J call TRBJ2-5; 10 bases align to TRBD1. Germline values: CDR1 MRHNA, CDR2 SNTAGT. V shed 6 bases, J shed 5 bases, and the junction held 12 bases outside the gene matches. CDR3 length: 16 amino acids. CDR3 sequence reads: CASSPGQGPRVETQYF. CDR3 DNA: TGTGCCAGCAGCCCGGGACAGGGGCCCCGGGTCGAGACCCAGTACTTC.

The gene calls are TRBV28 and TRBJ1-2; no definite D call. The CDR3 consists of 14 residues. The V gene lost 1 base and the J gene lost 8 bases, with 14 bases spanning the gap. CDR1 and CDR2 (germline): MDHEN, SYDVKM. The CDR3 reads CASSLSRPFSGYTF. DNA for the CDR3: TGTGCCAGCAGTTTATCTAGGCCTTTCAGCGGCTACACCTTC.

This clone was picked up a small number of times. The rearrangement uses TRBV18 and TRBJ2-7; 11 bases line up with TRBD2. Germline trimming cut 0 bases from V and 5 bases from J; bases unmatched to any gene: 6. Germline CDR1 reads KGHSH; CDR2 reads LQKENI. The CDR3 has 16 amino acids. The CDR3 protein is CASSPPLAGGINEQYF. For the CDR3, the DNA is TGTGCCAGCTCACCACCGTTAGCGGGGGGGATCAACGAGCAGTACTTC.

The J gene is TRBJ2-5, the V gene TRBV5-1, with D possibly TRBD2 on 6 matching bases. CDR1 is SGHRS, CDR2 YFSETQ, per germline. This CDR3 region has 18 residues. Trimming removed 0 bases from V and 3 bases from J, with 21 bases in between. CDR3 in DNA: TGCGCCAGCAGCTTGGCGTGGAGGGCCGGAGGAGTAAAAGAGACCCAGTACTTC. Protein sequence: CASSLAWRAGGVKETQYF.

This clone showed up just once. The chain recombines TRBV5-4 with TRBJ2-5, with D possibly TRBD1 on 6 matching bases. The CDR3 is 15 residues long. The germline CDR1 and CDR2 sequences are SGHNT and YYREEE (reference sequence). Trimming took off 7 bases at V and 0 bases at J, with 16 bases between the two ends. CDR3 in DNA: TGTGCCAGCGGCAATAGGGACAAGTACCAAGAGACCCAGTACTTC. Translation gives CASGNRDKYQETQYF.

This rearrangement joins TRBV6-6 to TRBJ2-5, with D perhaps matching TRBD1 (5 bases). The CDR3 sequence is 13 residues long. The V end lost 0 bases, the J end lost 5 bases, and 7 bases lay between the germline ends. In germline, CDR1 is MNHNY, CDR2 SVGAGI (reference sequence). The CDR3 DNA follows: TGTGCCAGCAGTTACTCGGGGCCTGAGACCCAGTACTTC. The encoded protein is CASSYSGPETQYF.

The chain uses TRBV6-5 and TRBJ2-7; no clear D. This CDR3 is 14 amino acids long. V shed 6 bases and J shed 0 bases, with 12 bases lying between them. CDR1 is MNHEY and CDR2 is SVGAGI in the germline V gene. In DNA, the CDR3 is TGTGCCAGCAGAATTTTGGGCAACTCCTACGAGCAGTACTTC. The encoded protein is CASRILGNSYEQYF.

This clone was recorded only once. This chain links TRBV3-1 (or the pseudogene TRBV3-2) with TRBJ1-2, with no clear D. The CDR3 has 12 residues. Germline V CDR1 and CDR2: LGHDT, YNNKEL (reference sequence). V dropped 2 bases and J dropped 5 bases, with 6 bases sitting between them. The CDR3 sequence is CASSQWEYGYTF. As DNA, the CDR3 is TGTGCCAGCAGCCAATGGGAGTATGGCTACACCTTC.

The V and J genes are TRBV30 and TRBJ1-6; the D gene is possibly TRBD1 (5 bases). The V gene's germline CDR1 is GTSNPN and CDR2 SVGIG (reference sequence). CDR3 length: 15 amino acids. Deletions cut 1 base from V and 7 bases from J, with 14 bases between. The CDR3 sequence: CAWSGMWGTNSPLHF. The CDR3 DNA is TGTGCCTGGAGTGGTATGTGGGGCACAAATTCACCCCTCCACTTT.

This clone was counted a few times. The chain carries TRBV7-9 and TRBJ2-3; 11 positions match TRBD2. The CDR3 is 17 amino acids. Germline V lookup: CDR1 SEHNR, CDR2 FQNEAQ (reference sequence). V was clipped by 5 bases and J by 3 bases; unmatched bases: 10. The CDR3 region has the DNA TGTGCCAGCAGCCCCCGACTAGCGGGGCGCCAGACAGATACGCAGTATTTT. Its translation is CASSPRLAGRQTDTQYF.

The CDR3 loop is CASSDYQSGRGSDTQYF. The DNA of the CDR3 is TGTGCCAGCAGCGATTACCAGAGCGGGAGGGGGTCAGATACGCAGTATTTT. The J gene is TRBJ2-3, the V gene TRBV7-9; 10 nucleotides align to TRBD2. This CDR3 is built from 17 residues. CDR1 and CDR2 from the germline V gene are SEHNR and FQNEAQ (reference sequence). The ends lost 5 bases at V and 4 bases at J; junction bases unmatched: 12.

This rearrangement joins TRBV6-1 to TRBJ2-7; TRBD2 agrees at 10 bases. The ends lost 4 bases at V and 2 bases at J; junction bases unmatched: 11. Germline V CDR1 and CDR2: MNHNS, SASEGT. The CDR3 contains 17 residues. The CDR3 sequence: CASSGVWTSGGAYEQYF. CDR3 in DNA: TGTGCCAGCAGTGGGGTTTGGACTAGCGGTGGTGCCTACGAGCAGTACTTC.

This clone appeared a single time. The chain couples TRBV9 to TRBJ1-2, with D possibly being TRBD1 (6 bases). V gave up 4 bases and J gave up 4 bases, with 14 bases separating them. Germline assignment: CDR1 SGDLS and CDR2 YYNGEE. This CDR3 has 14 amino acids. CDR3: CASSWTDRPYGYTF. The CDR3 DNA reads TGTGCCAGCAGCTGGACAGACCGCCCCTATGGCTACACCTTC.

The V and J genes are TRBV9 and TRBJ1-2; TRBD1 matches 7 bases. The CDR3 is made up of 15 amino acids. V trimming: 2 bases; J trimming: 7 bases; junction bases outside the gene matches: 11. Germline CDR1 reads SGDLS; CDR2 reads YYNGEE. The CDR3 is CASSVGSTGHRGYTF. The DNA of the CDR3 is TGTGCCAGCAGCGTGGGTTCGACAGGGCATCGTGGCTACACCTTC.

The chain recombines TRBV7-9 with TRBJ2-3; the D gene is possibly TRBD1 (6 bases). Trimming left V 3 bases short and J 0 bases short, with 10 bases between. Germline-derived CDR1 and CDR2 are SEHNR and FQNEAQ (reference sequence). The CDR3 spans 15 residues. The CDR3 DNA reads TGTGCCAGCAGCTTGATAGGGGGAAGCACAGATACGCAGTATTTT. Translation gives CASSLIGGSTDTQYF.

This clone was detected a few times. The genes are TRBV7-8 and TRBJ2-1; 8 nucleotides align to TRBD2. Germline V gene data show CDR1 as SGHVS and CDR2 as FQNEAQ. The CDR3 extends over 17 amino acids. V gave up 5 bases and J gave up 3 bases; unmatched junction bases: 12. For the CDR3, the DNA is TGTGCCAGCAGCCCTCGATTTATTAGCGGGGTCTACAATGAGCAGTTCTTC. As protein: CASSPRFISGVYNEQFF.

V usage is TRBV5-6 and J usage is TRBJ2-3, with D uncertain. V was shortened by 1 base and J by 0 bases, with 3 bases between the two germline ends. The CDR3 length is 13 residues. CDR1 is SGHDT and CDR2 is YYEEEE in the germline V gene. CDR3 region: CASSLISTDTQYF. The CDR3 DNA follows: TGTGCCAGCAGCTTGATAAGCACAGATACGCAGTATTTT. Full variable domain (outside the CDR3, taken from reference TRBV5-6 and TRBJ2-3): DAGVTQSPTHLIKTRGQQVTLRCSPKSGHDTVSWYQQALGQGPQFIFQYYEEEERQRGNFPDRFSGHQFPNYSSELNVNALLLGDSALYLCASSLISTDTQYFGPGTRLTVL.

This chain links TRBV10-3 with TRBJ1-4; D gene ambiguous. The CDR3 has 12 residues. CDR1 is ENHRY, CDR2 SYGVKD, per germline. V gave up 4 bases and J gave up 7 bases, with 7 bases separating them. CDR3 sequence (DNA): TGTGCCATCAGTGTGCGTGGTGAAAAACTGTTTTTT. Its protein product is CAISVRGEKLFF.

The chain combines TRBV3-1 (or the pseudogene TRBV3-2) with TRBJ2-5, with TRBD1 as a possible D gene (5 bases). Looked up from germline, CDR1 is LGHDT and CDR2 is YNNKEL (reference sequence). The CDR3 contains 14 residues. V lost 11 bases and J 2 bases, leaving 18 bases between the germline ends. CDR3 sequence reads: CAATWTQVQETQYF. CDR3 DNA: TGTGCCGCGACTTGGACACAAGTACAAGAGACCCAGTACTTC.

This clone was picked up a small number of times. The rearrangement links TRBV10-1 to TRBJ1-2, with D possibly matching TRBD1 (5 bases). Germline V gene lookup returns CDR1 WNHNN and CDR2 SYGVQD (reference sequence). CDR3 size: 13 residues. V shed 6 bases and J shed 5 bases, with 13 bases lying between them. CDR3 amino acids: CASSRGQGYGYTF. The CDR3 DNA sequence: TGCGCCAGCAGCCGTGGGCAGGGTTATGGCTACACCTTC.

CDR3 bases: TGTGCCAGTAGTGACGGGACAGGGACTCAGCCCCAGCATTTT. Translating gives CASSDGTGTQPQHF. The V and J genes are TRBV19 and TRBJ1-5, with 9 bases fitting TRBD1. The CDR3 is 14 amino acids. Trimming took 5 bases from V and 6 from J; bases not matched to a gene: 5. Germline V gene data show CDR1 as LNHDA and CDR2 as SQIVND (reference sequence).

The chain carries TRBV7-8 and TRBJ2-7; 13 bases fit TRBD2. J lost 4 bases, V lost 5 bases, and 8 bases had no gene match. Germline CDR1 and CDR2: SGHVS and FQNEAQ. The CDR3 is made up of 16 amino acids. CDR3 in DNA: TGTGCCAGCAGCGAAACGCGGACTAGCGGGAGTTACGAGCAGTACTTC. Encoded protein: CASSETRTSGSYEQYF.